This passage covers 9 T cell receptor beta chains from one sample sequenced in a study of control samples from healthy donors and cancer patients. Method: immunoSEQ multiplex PCR; TCRdb's copy keeps in-frame clones and lacks some. The table records about 160,000 clones, 90% to 95% of them present only once. The sample comprised blood. Receptors were obtained from a woman under 40 in good health.

This chain uses TRBV5-8 with TRBJ2-3; possible D gene TRBD2, 6 bases. The CDR3 has 16 amino acids. From germline, CDR1 is SGHTS and CDR2 YDEGEE. Trimming took 2 bases from V and 0 from J, leaving 13 bases between them. In DNA form, the CDR3 reads TGTGCCAGCAGCTTCACTAGCATAGCTAGCACAGATACGCAGTATTTT. Protein product: CASSFTSIASTDTQYF.

This chain uses TRBV28 with TRBJ1-1; 8 bases map to TRBD1. In germline, CDR1 is MDHEN, CDR2 SYDVKM. The CDR3 covers 15 residues. V gave up 4 bases and J gave up 4 bases; unmatched junction bases: 8. This CDR3 is CASSSSRDRRTEAFF. DNA of the CDR3: TGTGCCAGCAGTTCATCCAGGGACAGGCGCACTGAAGCTTTCTTT.

This chain joins TRBV4-1 and TRBJ1-4; TRBD1 agrees at 7 bases. CDR3 length: 16 residues. J lost 8 bases, V lost 0 bases, and 9 bases had no gene match. Germline CDR1 and CDR2: MGHRA and YSYEKL. CDR3 amino acids: CASSQDWGQSWEKLFF. Here the CDR3 DNA reads TGCGCCAGCAGCCAAGATTGGGGACAGTCGTGGGAAAAACTGTTTTTT.

The J gene is TRBJ2-1, the V gene TRBV5-6, with 13 bases that match TRBD2. Germline V gives CDR1 SGHDT, CDR2 YYEEEE. This CDR3 region has 16 residues. V lost 4 bases and J lost 7; bases outside the gene matches: 8. CDR3 in amino acids: CASSLRTSGSRNEQFF. The CDR3 region has the DNA TGTGCCAGCAGCCTTAGGACTAGCGGGAGTCGAAATGAGCAGTTCTTC.

Only one count was recorded for this clone. This rearrangement joins TRBV27 to TRBJ2-2; 8 bases agree with TRBD2. The CDR3 loop spans 15 amino acids. After removal of 4 bases from V and 3 bases from J, the junction contained 4 bases not matched to a gene. CDR1 and CDR2 from the germline V gene are MNHEY and SMNVEV (reference sequence). CDR3 amino acids: CASSSTSAYTGELFF. The DNA of the CDR3 is TGTGCCAGCAGTTCGACTAGCGCCTACACCGGGGAGCTGTTTTTT.

This chain uses TRBV24-1 with TRBJ2-5; 7 nucleotides agree with TRBD2. With V trimmed by 3 bases and J by 5 bases, 2 bases remained unmatched. Germline V lookup: CDR1 KGHDR, CDR2 SFDVKD. This CDR3 contains 13 residues. The CDR3 here is CATSDGGVETQYF. DNA for the CDR3: TGTGCCACCAGTGATGGGGGGGTCGAGACCCAGTACTTC.

This chain uses TRBV28 with TRBJ2-1; TRBD2 agrees at 12 bases. The CDR3 is made up of 17 amino acids. Germline CDR1 MDHEN, CDR2 SYDVKM. Germline trimming cut 6 bases from V and 9 bases from J; bases unmatched to any gene: 15. CDR3: CASRTPVGLAGRGEQFF. CDR3 bases: TGTGCCAGCAGGACCCCCGTCGGACTAGCGGGAAGGGGTGAGCAGTTCTTC.

The chain couples TRBV10-3 to TRBJ2-5; tentatively, D is TRBD1 or TRBD2 (6 bases each). The germline gives CDR1 ENHRY, CDR2 SYGVKD. The length of the CDR3 is 14 residues. With 3 bases removed from V and 5 bases from J, the gap between germline ends came to 13 bases. Here the CDR3 reads CAISDDGGRETQYF. CDR3 DNA sequence: TGTGCCATCAGTGACGATGGGGGGCGTGAGACCCAGTACTTC.

The J gene is TRBJ2-3, the V gene TRBV19; 9 nucleotides align to TRBD2. The germline CDR1 and CDR2 sequences are LNHDA and SQIVND (reference sequence). The CDR3 spans 17 residues. J lost 4 bases, V lost 3 bases, and 11 bases had no gene match. This CDR3 is CASSIPPSGTVSDTQYF. The CDR3 coding sequence is TGTGCCAGTAGTATCCCCCCTAGCGGGACGGTTTCAGATACGCAGTATTTT.